This TCR beta chain was recovered during a study of cytomegalovirus exposure and HLA in healthy donors. Study-wide points: Overall, around 160 TCR beta chains were annotated as cytomegalovirus-associated. Three chains tied to CMV proved CMV antigen-specific in vitro.

CDR1 and CDR2 (germline): SEHNR, FQNEAQ (reference sequence). The CDR3 loop spans 13 amino acids. With 8 bases clipped from V and 9 bases from J, the junction kept 7 bases outside the gene matches. PCR was performed using 60 Vbeta and 13 Jbeta primers. Clones were sequenced by immunoSEQ multiplex PCR, and TCRdb holds only the in-frame ones, with some missing. This table has tens of thousands of clones, around 80% appearing once. As concerns this clone: Its antigen is undetermined.

This TCR was recovered from a male donor in good health and CMV-seropositive. The specimen sequenced was PBMCs. The chain recombines TRBV7-9 with TRBJ1-4; 9 bases map to TRBD1. CDR3 loop: CASPRTGAKKLFF. DNA for the CDR3: TGTGCCAGCCCCAGGACAGGGGCGAAAAAACTGTTTTTT.